Included here is one TCR beta chain sequence, with context. Profiling relied on immunoSEQ multiplex PCR, and the TCRdb table lists in-frame clones only, not all of them. Of 40,000 to 50,000 clones listed, approximately 94% are singletons. Germline lookup yields CDR1 SNHLY and CDR2 FYNNEI. This CDR3 spans 13 amino acids. The V and J ends lost 7 bases and 3 bases, in that order; junction bases with no gene match: 4. This specimen belongs to a study of T cell changes during pregnancy in multiple sclerosis. The J gene is TRBJ2-7, the V gene TRBV2; 9 nucleotides agree with TRBD1. Sequencing used CD8+ T cells from peripheral blood mononuclear cells, obtained in the third trimester of pregnancy. The origin of this receptor is a female donor with multiple sclerosis, enrolled in a pregnancy study. Here the CDR3 reads CASTGTGNYEQYF. The CDR3 DNA is TGTGCCAGCACCGGGACAGGGAACTACGAGCAGTACTTC.